This T cell receptor beta chain was obtained from a study of shared clonotypes between healthy human individuals. Method: immunoSEQ multiplex PCR; TCRdb's copy keeps in-frame clones and lacks some. This sample has about 480,000 clones, with about four fifths found just once. The CDR3 is made up of 15 amino acids. V lost 2 bases and J lost 3, with 14 bases in between. The rearrangement links TRBV6-7 to TRBJ2-7, with D possibly TRBD1 on 6 matching bases. TRBV6-7 is assigned to the ORF class and has an uncertain function. Source material: PBMCs. The TCR originated in a woman between 40 and 50 years old in good health. Some clones in this sample may be carry-over from other donors' samples. The CDR3 DNA follows: TGTGCCAGCAGTTACGAGGCAGGGGTAAACTACGAGCAGTACTTC. Translated, it gives CASSYEAGVNYEQYF.